The next 28 T cell receptor beta chains were all read from a single sample in a study of shared clonotypes between healthy human individuals (dated by TCRdb to 2018 to 2021). The library was obtained by the immunoSEQ multiplex PCR assay. Entries here come from immuneACCESS through TCRdb and include only in-frame sequences with V and J called. Some clones fail to appear in such tables; in the studies checked, an unresolved V gene covers under half of the shortfall, and the cause of the remainder is unknown. For this sample the table gives about 680,000 clones, of which 90% to 95% were detected only once. The ten largest clones add up to roughly 24% of the sample. For the CD8 naive samples, CD45RO-negative cells were positively selected for CCR7, yielding a CD45RA+CCR7+ population from which TemRA cells were excluded. Material for sequencing was naive CD8+ T cells sorted from blood. The meaning of the sample's cell subset or site label: CD45RA+CCR7+. These receptors all come from a man aged 25 to 40 in good health.

The chain employs TRBV27 and TRBJ1-2; D is unclear. Trimming pared 4 bases from V and 0 bases from J, leaving 9 bases between. This CDR3 is 14 amino acids long. Germline CDR1 is MNHEY and CDR2 is SMNVEV (reference sequence). The CDR3 DNA reads TGTGCCAGCAGTTCCCCAGGAACTAACTATGGCTACACCTTC. It specifies CASSSPGTNYGYTF.

The CDR3 bases are TGCGCCAGCAAGTCTAGCGGGAGGGCCGGGTCGTCAGATACGCAGTATTTT. Its protein product is CASKSSGRAGSSDTQYF. This rearrangement joins TRBV10-1 to TRBJ2-3, with 12 bases that match TRBD2. Per the germline V gene, CDR1 is WNHNN and CDR2 is SYGVQD (reference sequence). The CDR3 has 17 amino acids. Unmatched junction bases numbered 12, after V lost 7 bases and J lost 4 bases.

This chain uses TRBV28 with TRBJ1-1, with TRBD1 as a possible D gene (5 bases). The CDR3 has 14 residues. In germline, CDR1 is MDHEN, CDR2 SYDVKM. V gave up 6 bases and J gave up 4 bases, with 15 bases separating them. CDR3 nucleotides: TGTGCCAGCAGCCGTTCCTGGGGGGGCACTGAAGCTTTCTTT. This sequence encodes CASSRSWGGTEAFF.

The V call is TRBV18, the J call TRBJ2-3, with 7 bases aligning to TRBD2. The ends lost 3 bases at V and 0 bases at J; junction bases unmatched: 3. The V gene's germline CDR1 is KGHSH and CDR2 LQKENI. This CDR3 is built from 15 residues. The DNA for the CDR3 is TGTGCCAGCTCACCGGGAGGGCCGAGCACAGATACGCAGTATTTT. It is translated as CASSPGGPSTDTQYF.

This chain joins TRBV9 and TRBJ2-7; 8 nucleotides align to TRBD1. The ends lost 2 bases at V and 5 bases at J; junction bases unmatched: 6. The CDR3 spans 14 residues. CDR1 and CDR2 (germline): SGDLS, YYNGEE. The CDR3 loop reads CASSVGQGADEQYF. DNA of the CDR3: TGTGCCAGCAGCGTGGGGCAGGGGGCAGACGAGCAGTACTTC.

This chain uses TRBV1 with TRBJ1-3. TRBV1 is a pseudogene. This CDR3 spans 16 amino acids. The chain's CDR3 is CTSSQDQLTAGNTIYF. DNA of the CDR3: TGCACCAGCAGCCAAGATCAACTTACCGCTGGAAACACCATATATTTT.

The gene calls are TRBV29-1 and TRBJ2-2; D perhaps matches TRBD1 (6 bases). The CDR3 has 12 amino acids. Trimming removed 7 bases at V and 5 bases at J, with 11 bases between. Germline V gene lookup returns CDR1 SQVTM and CDR2 ANQGSEA. The CDR3 nucleotides are TGCAGCGCCCTACAGGGAACCGGGGAGCTGTTTTTT. It yields the protein CSALQGTGELFF.

The rearrangement uses TRBV27 and TRBJ2-7; 7 nucleotides agree with TRBD1. Germline V gene sequence: CDR1 MNHEY, CDR2 SMNVEV (reference sequence). The ends lost 10 bases at V and 1 base at J; junction bases unmatched: 7. This CDR3 has 13 amino acids. The CDR3 DNA sequence: TGTGCCACCTTCGGACAGGAGTCCTACGAGCAGTACTTC. Protein product: CATFGQESYEQYF.

The sample holds one count of this clone. The V and J genes are TRBV29-1 and TRBJ1-1; tentative D call: TRBD1 (5 bases). In germline, CDR1 is SQVTM, CDR2 ANQGSEA. This CDR3 is built from 14 residues. Trimming cost V 7 bases and J 4 bases, with 19 bases left between them. The CDR3 protein is CSGGRGYRVTEAFF. In DNA, the CDR3 is TGCAGCGGAGGGCGGGGGTATCGGGTCACTGAAGCTTTCTTT.

This clone appeared a single time. V and J are TRBV14 and TRBJ2-7; tentatively, D is TRBD1 or TRBD2 (5 bases each). V was cut by 3 bases and J by 3 bases, with 9 bases left in between. Germline V gives CDR1 SGHDN, CDR2 FVKESK. This CDR3 is built from 13 residues. For the CDR3, the DNA is TGTGCCAGCAGCCACGGGGCCGGCTACGAGCAGTACTTC. Translated, it gives CASSHGAGYEQYF.

The CDR3 DNA sequence: TGTGCCAGCAGCTTAGGACAGGGGGCTGGAGAGCAGTACTTC. As protein: CASSLGQGAGEQYF. The chain employs TRBV11-3 and TRBJ2-7; TRBD1 agrees at 10 bases. The germline V gene has CDR1 SGHNT and CDR2 YENEEA. Trimming removed 1 base from V and 7 bases from J; junction bases left unmatched: 4. The CDR3 consists of 14 residues.

The chain uses TRBV7-9 and TRBJ2-2; 10 bases agree with TRBD1. The CDR3 spans 19 residues. V lost 6 bases, J lost 0 bases, and 13 bases stayed unmatched. The germline CDR1 and CDR2 sequences are SEHNR and FQNEAQ (reference sequence). Here the CDR3 reads CASSQIPGQGTTNTGELFF. CDR3 nucleotides: TGTGCCAGCAGTCAAATCCCGGGACAGGGGACTACGAACACCGGGGAGCTGTTTTTT.

The chain joins TRBV29-1 to TRBJ2-1, with D unclear. The CDR3 is made up of 10 amino acids. CDR1 is SQVTM, CDR2 ANQGSEA, per germline. The chain's CDR3 is CTFGVNEQFF. CDR3 sequence (DNA): TGCACCTTCGGCGTCAATGAGCAGTTCTTC.

This rearrangement joins TRBV29-1 to TRBJ2-7; 10 nucleotides match TRBD2. V dropped 2 bases and J dropped 4; count of bases not matched to a gene: 5. The CDR3 runs 14 residues. From germline, CDR1 is SQVTM and CDR2 ANQGSEA. CDR3 loop: CSVEMVAGGYEQYF. The CDR3 DNA sequence: TGCAGCGTTGAAATGGTAGCGGGGGGATACGAGCAGTACTTC.

This clone was seen once. CDR3 amino acids: CASSPGQGSGELFF. The CDR3 DNA reads TGCGCCAGCAGCCCGGGACAGGGGTCCGGGGAGCTGTTTTTT. V usage is TRBV4-3 and J usage is TRBJ2-2; 10 bases match TRBD1. The germline gives CDR1 LGHNA, CDR2 YSLEER. V lost 4 bases, J lost 6 bases, and 2 bases stayed unmatched. The CDR3 is made up of 14 amino acids.

This clone was counted a few times. The rearrangement uses TRBV14 and TRBJ2-1, with D perhaps TRBD2 (6 bases). This CDR3 is built from 14 residues. The V and J ends lost 4 bases and 0 bases respectively, with 7 bases between them. CDR1 is SGHDN and CDR2 is FVKESK in the germline V gene. CDR3 loop: CASSPGSSYNEQFF. Here the CDR3 DNA reads TGTGCCAGCAGCCCCGGGAGCTCCTACAATGAGCAGTTCTTC.

The rearrangement uses TRBV6-6 and TRBJ1-5, with 7 bases lining up with TRBD1. Germline trimming cut 2 bases from V and 6 bases from J; bases unmatched to any gene: 7. The CDR3 has 15 residues. Germline CDR1 MNHNY, CDR2 SVGAGI (reference sequence). The CDR3 DNA sequence: TGTGCCAGCAGTTACCAGGAGGGGGCTATTCAGCCCCAGCATTTT. It codes for CASSYQEGAIQPQHF.

The chain recombines TRBV27 with TRBJ1-2; D unresolved. This CDR3 comprises 14 residues. Trimming took 0 bases from V and 0 from J, leaving 5 bases between them. Germline loops: CDR1 MNHEY, CDR2 SMNVEV (reference sequence). Here the CDR3 DNA reads TGTGCCAGCAGTTTATCGTGGGCTAACTATGGCTACACCTTC. Its protein is CASSLSWANYGYTF.

The chain uses TRBV6-5 and TRBJ2-1, with D unresolved. From germline, CDR1 is MNHEY and CDR2 SVGAGI. Trimming removed 2 bases at V and 0 bases at J, with 11 bases between. The CDR3 spans 16 residues. Here the CDR3 DNA reads TGTGCCAGCAGTTACCGACCGTTGAGCTCCTACAATGAGCAGTTCTTC. It is translated as CASSYRPLSSYNEQFF.

This chain uses TRBV28 with TRBJ1-2, with 7 bases aligning to TRBD1. This CDR3 has 15 residues. V trimming: 3 bases; J trimming: 1 base; junction bases outside the gene matches: 5. CDR1 is MDHEN, CDR2 SYDVKM, per germline. In DNA, the CDR3 is TGTGCCAGCAGTTTTTCAGGGGGATTTAACTATGGCTACACCTTC. Its protein product is CASSFSGGFNYGYTF.

This sequence joins TRBV7-9 and TRBJ2-7; 7 bases align to TRBD1. The J segment lost 2 bases and the V segment lost 7 bases, leaving 8 bases of the junction unmatched. CDR1 and CDR2 from the germline V gene are SEHNR and FQNEAQ (reference sequence). The CDR3 length is 14 residues. As DNA, the CDR3 is TGTGCCAGCACCTATGACAGGGCGACCTACGAGCAGTACTTC. Its translation is CASTYDRATYEQYF.

This chain's CDR3 is CASTGAYNEQFF. CDR3 nucleotides: TGTGCCAGCACGGGGGCGTACAATGAGCAGTTCTTC. The chain recombines TRBV6-5 with TRBJ2-1; either TRBD1 or TRBD2 may fit D (6 bases each). Germline loops: CDR1 MNHEY, CDR2 SVGAGI. V was cut by 7 bases and J by 4 bases, with 8 bases left in between. The CDR3 has 12 amino acids.

The chain joins TRBV10-3 to TRBJ2-7, with TRBD1 identical over 7 bases. From germline, CDR1 is ENHRY and CDR2 SYGVKD. V lost 2 bases and J lost 3; bases outside the gene matches: 4. This CDR3 is 14 amino acids long. As DNA, the CDR3 is TGTGCCATCAGTGAGATTGGGACAGACTACGAGCAGTACTTC. Translated, it gives CAISEIGTDYEQYF.

The rearrangement links TRBV6-1 to TRBJ2-2, with D unclear. Germline values: CDR1 MNHNS, CDR2 SASEGT. The ends were cut back, 0 bases at V and 0 bases at J, with 8 bases in the middle. The length of the CDR3 is 16 residues. Written as DNA, the CDR3 is TGTGCCAGCAGTGAAGCGGGTGTCGCGAACACCGGGGAGCTGTTTTTT. It specifies CASSEAGVANTGELFF.

The gene calls are TRBV29-1 and TRBJ2-7, with a possible D match to TRBD2 (7 bases). Germline values: CDR1 SQVTM, CDR2 ANQGSEA. The CDR3 consists of 12 residues. V was trimmed by 5 bases and J by 2 bases, leaving 10 bases between them. The CDR3 DNA sequence: TGCAGCGTTTTCGGGGGGCCCTACGAGCAGTACTTC. The encoded protein is CSVFGGPYEQYF.

The rearrangement links TRBV27 to TRBJ2-3, with D tentatively TRBD2 (5 bases). This CDR3 has 13 residues. V lost 10 bases to trimming and J lost 0 bases, with 11 bases between them. CDR1 and CDR2 (germline): MNHEY, SMNVEV (reference sequence). The CDR3 sequence is CATLAQSTDTQYF. As DNA, the CDR3 is TGTGCCACCCTAGCCCAAAGCACAGATACGCAGTATTTT.

The gene calls are TRBV7-9 and TRBJ2-3; a weak D match, TRBD2 (6 bases). CDR3 length equals 11 residues. With 8 bases removed from V and 4 bases from J, the gap between germline ends came to 7 bases. Germline CDR1 and CDR2: SEHNR and FQNEAQ (reference sequence). CDR3 DNA: TGTGCCAGCTGGGGGGCAGATACGCAGTATTTT. Protein: CASWGADTQYF.

Remarks on this clone: At one boundary the junction diverges from the germline segment, which might be a read error. This sample includes further DNA sequences coding for the same CDR3. V gene TRBV7-7 combines with J gene TRBJ2-1; possible D gene TRBD1, 5 bases. Germline V gene lookup returns CDR1 SSHAT and CDR2 FNYEAQ (reference sequence). CDR3 size: 15 residues. The CDR3 DNA sequence: TGTGCTAGCAGCTTAGGCGACAGCTCCTACAATGAGCAGTTCTTC. Amino acids: CASSLGDSSYNEQFF.